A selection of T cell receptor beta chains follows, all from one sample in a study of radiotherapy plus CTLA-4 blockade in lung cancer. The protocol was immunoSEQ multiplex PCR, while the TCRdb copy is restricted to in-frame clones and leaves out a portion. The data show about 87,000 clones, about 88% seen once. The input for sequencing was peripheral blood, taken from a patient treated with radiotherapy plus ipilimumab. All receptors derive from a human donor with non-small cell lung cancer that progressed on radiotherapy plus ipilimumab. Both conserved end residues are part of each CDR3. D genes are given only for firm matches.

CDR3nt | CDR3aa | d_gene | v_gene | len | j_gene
TGTGCCAGCAGAGTTGGGCCAGGGGACACCGGGGAGCTGTTTTTT | CASRVGPGDTGELFF | . | TRBV6-1 | 15 | TRBJ2-2
TGTGCCATCAGTGACCGACAGGGAAACACCATATATTTT | CAISDRQGNTIYF | . | TRBV10-3 | 13 | TRBJ1-3
TGCGCCAGCAGCTCCACTAGCGGGATAACCTACGAGCAGTACTTC | CASSSTSGITYEQYF | TRBD2 | TRBV5-1 | 15 | TRBJ2-7
TGTGCCAGCAGACCCACCCCGGACAGGTTGGGCTACACCTTC | CASRPTPDRLGYTF | TRBD1 | TRBV27 | 14 | TRBJ1-2
TGTGCCTGGGACAGGGGGATCTACGAGCAGTACTTC | CAWDRGIYEQYF | TRBD1 | TRBV30 | 12 | TRBJ2-7
TGTGCCAGCAGCAGCGGGACAGGGGTGCTCCGTGACTATGGCTACACCTTC | CASSSGTGVLRDYGYTF | TRBD1 | TRBV5-4 | 17 | TRBJ1-2
TGTGCCGGCGGCGGGTTCAACTATGGCTACACCTTC | CAGGGFNYGYTF | . | TRBV7-5 | 12 | TRBJ1-2
TGCGCCAGCAGCAGTAGCGCGAGCTCCTACAATGAGCAGTTCTTC | CASSSSASSYNEQFF | . | TRBV5-1 | 15 | TRBJ2-1
TGTGCCAGCAGCTTAGCGGGACAGGGAAACACCGGGGAGCTGTTTTTT | CASSLAGQGNTGELFF | TRBD1 | TRBV7-8 | 16 | TRBJ2-2
TGTGCCAGCAGTCAGTTCCCCGGGACAGGGGACGGCTACACCTTC | CASSQFPGTGDGYTF | TRBD1 | TRBV14 | 15 | TRBJ1-2
TGTGCCAGCACCCCCGAGCGGAGGGGCAATCAGCCCCAGCATTTT | CASTPERRGNQPQHF | . | TRBV5-8 | 15 | TRBJ1-5